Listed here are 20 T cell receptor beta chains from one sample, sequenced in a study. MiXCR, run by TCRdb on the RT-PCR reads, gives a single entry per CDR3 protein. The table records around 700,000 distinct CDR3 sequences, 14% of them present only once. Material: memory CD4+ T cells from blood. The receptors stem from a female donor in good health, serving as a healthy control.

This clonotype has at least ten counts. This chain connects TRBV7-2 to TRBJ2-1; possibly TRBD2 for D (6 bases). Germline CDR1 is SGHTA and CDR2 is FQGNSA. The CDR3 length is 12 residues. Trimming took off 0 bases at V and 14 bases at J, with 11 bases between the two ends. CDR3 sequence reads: CASSLARDREFF. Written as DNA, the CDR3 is TGTGCCAGCAGCTTAGCGCGGGACCGGGAGTTCTTC. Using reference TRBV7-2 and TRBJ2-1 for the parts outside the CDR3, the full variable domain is GAGVSQSPSNKVTEKGKDVELRCDPISGHTALYWYRQSLGQGLEFLIYFQGNSAPDKSGLPSDRFSAERTGGSVSTLTIQRTQQEDSAVYLCASSLARDREFFGPGTRLTVL.

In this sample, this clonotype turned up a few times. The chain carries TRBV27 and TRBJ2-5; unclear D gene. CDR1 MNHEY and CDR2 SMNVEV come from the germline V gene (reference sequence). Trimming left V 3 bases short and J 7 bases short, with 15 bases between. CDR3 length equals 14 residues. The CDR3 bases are TGTGCCAGCAGTTTCCGGTCGGCCGCCCCGACCCAGTACTTC. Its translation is CASSFRSAAPTQYF.

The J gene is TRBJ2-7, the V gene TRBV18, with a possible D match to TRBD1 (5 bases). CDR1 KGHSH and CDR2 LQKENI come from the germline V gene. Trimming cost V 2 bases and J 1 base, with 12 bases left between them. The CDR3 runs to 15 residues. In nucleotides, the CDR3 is TGTGCCAGCTCACCAGGAGTGGACACATCCTACGAGCAGTACTTC. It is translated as CASSPGVDTSYEQYF. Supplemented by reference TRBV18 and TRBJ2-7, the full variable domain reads NAGVMQNPRHLVRRRGQEARLRCSPMKGHSHVYWYRQLPEEGLKFMVYLQKENIIDESGMPKERFSAEFPKEGPSILRIQQVVRGDSAAYFCASSPGVDTSYEQYFGPGTRLTVT.

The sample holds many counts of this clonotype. The CDR3 DNA is TGCGCCAGCAAGGGATCCGGAGAGACCCAGTACTTC. Translated, it gives CASKGSGETQYF. The V and J genes are TRBV5-1 and TRBJ2-5; D ambiguous. With 6 bases removed from V and 4 bases from J, the gap between germline ends came to 10 bases. The CDR3 has 12 residues. Germline CDR1 reads SGHRS; CDR2 reads YFSETQ. Supplemented by reference TRBV5-1 and TRBJ2-5, the full variable domain reads KAGVTQTPRYLIKTRGQQVTLSCSPISGHRSVSWYQQTPGQGLQFLFEYFSETQRNKGNFPGRFSGRQFSNSRSEMNVSTLELGDSALYLCASKGSGETQYFGPGTRLLVL.

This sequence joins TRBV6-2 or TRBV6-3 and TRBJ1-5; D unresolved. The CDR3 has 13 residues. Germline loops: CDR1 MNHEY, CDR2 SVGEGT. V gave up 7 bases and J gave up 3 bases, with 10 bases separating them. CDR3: CASTGHFNQPQHF. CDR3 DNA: TGTGCCAGCACCGGGCACTTCAATCAGCCCCAGCATTTT.

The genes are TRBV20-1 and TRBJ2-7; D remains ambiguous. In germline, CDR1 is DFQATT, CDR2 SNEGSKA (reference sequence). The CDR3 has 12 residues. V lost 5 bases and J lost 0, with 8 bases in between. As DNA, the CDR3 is TGCAGTGCTGTAGACACCTCCTACGAGCAGTACTTC. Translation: CSAVDTSYEQYF.

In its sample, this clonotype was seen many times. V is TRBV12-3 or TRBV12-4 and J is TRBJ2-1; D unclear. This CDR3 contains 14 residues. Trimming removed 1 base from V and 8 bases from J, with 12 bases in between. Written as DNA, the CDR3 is TGTGCCAGCAGTTTAGGACCACCCCCCCATGAGCAGTTCTTC. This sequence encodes CASSLGPPPHEQFF.

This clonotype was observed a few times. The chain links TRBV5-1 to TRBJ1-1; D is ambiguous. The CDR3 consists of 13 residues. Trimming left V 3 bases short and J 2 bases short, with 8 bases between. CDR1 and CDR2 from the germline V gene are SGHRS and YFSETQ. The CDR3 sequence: CASSYNANTEAFF. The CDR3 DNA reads TGCGCCAGCAGCTACAACGCCAACACTGAAGCTTTCTTT. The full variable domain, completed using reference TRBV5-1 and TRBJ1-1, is KAGVTQTPRYLIKTRGQQVTLSCSPISGHRSVSWYQQTPGQGLQFLFEYFSETQRNKGNFPGRFSGRQFSNSRSEMNVSTLELGDSALYLCASSYNANTEAFFGQGTRLTVV.

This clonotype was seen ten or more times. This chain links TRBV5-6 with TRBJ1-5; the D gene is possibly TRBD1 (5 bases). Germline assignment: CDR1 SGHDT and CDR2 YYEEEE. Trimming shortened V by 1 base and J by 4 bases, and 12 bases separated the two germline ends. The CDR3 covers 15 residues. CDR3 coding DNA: TGTGCCAGCAGCTTGATCGGCCAGGGAAATCAGCCCCAGCATTTT. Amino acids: CASSLIGQGNQPQHF.

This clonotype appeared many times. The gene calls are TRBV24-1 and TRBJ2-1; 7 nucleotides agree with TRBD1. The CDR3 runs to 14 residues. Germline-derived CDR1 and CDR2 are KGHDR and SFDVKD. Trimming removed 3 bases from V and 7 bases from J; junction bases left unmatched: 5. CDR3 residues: CATSDLGTANEQFF. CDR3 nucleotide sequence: TGTGCCACCAGTGATCTGGGGACAGCTAATGAGCAGTTCTTC.

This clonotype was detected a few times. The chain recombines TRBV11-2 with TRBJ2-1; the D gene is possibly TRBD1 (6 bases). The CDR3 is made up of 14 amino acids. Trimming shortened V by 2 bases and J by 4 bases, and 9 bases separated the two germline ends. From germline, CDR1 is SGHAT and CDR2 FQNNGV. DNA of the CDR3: TGTGCCAGCAGCTTACCGACAGGTTACAATGAGCAGTTCTTC. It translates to CASSLPTGYNEQFF.

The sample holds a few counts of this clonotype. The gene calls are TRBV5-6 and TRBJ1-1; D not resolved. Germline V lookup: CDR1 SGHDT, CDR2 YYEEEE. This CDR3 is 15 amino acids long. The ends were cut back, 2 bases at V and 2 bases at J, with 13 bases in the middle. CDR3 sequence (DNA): TGTGCCAGCAGCTTCCCTTTATGGGATAACACTGAAGCTTTCTTT. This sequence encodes CASSFPLWDNTEAFF. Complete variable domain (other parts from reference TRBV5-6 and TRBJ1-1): DAGVTQSPTHLIKTRGQQVTLRCSPKSGHDTVSWYQQALGQGPQFIFQYYEEEERQRGNFPDRFSGHQFPNYSSELNVNALLLGDSALYLCASSFPLWDNTEAFFGQGTRLTVV.

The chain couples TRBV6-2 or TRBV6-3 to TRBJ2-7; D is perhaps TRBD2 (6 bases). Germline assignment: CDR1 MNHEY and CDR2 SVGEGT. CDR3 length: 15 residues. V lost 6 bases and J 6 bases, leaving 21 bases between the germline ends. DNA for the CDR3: TGTGCCAGCAGAAACACGGTGACAGAAGCGGGCGAGCAGTACTTC. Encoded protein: CASRNTVTEAGEQYF.

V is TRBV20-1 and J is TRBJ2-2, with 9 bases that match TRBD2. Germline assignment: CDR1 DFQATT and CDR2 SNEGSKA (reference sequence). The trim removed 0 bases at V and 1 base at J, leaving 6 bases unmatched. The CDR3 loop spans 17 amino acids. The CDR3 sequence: CSARDPKTSGNTGELFF. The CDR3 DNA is TGCAGTGCTAGAGATCCGAAGACTAGCGGGAACACCGGGGAGCTGTTTTTT.

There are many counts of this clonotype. The CDR3: CAISESSGQGGFLNAGELFF. CDR3 coding DNA: TGTGCCATCAGTGAGTCCTCCGGACAGGGCGGTTTCCTAAATGCCGGGGAGCTGTTTTTT. The gene calls are TRBV10-3 and TRBJ2-2, with 8 bases matching TRBD1. This CDR3 contains 20 residues. With 0 bases clipped from V and 6 bases from J, the junction kept 18 bases outside the gene matches. Germline CDR1 and CDR2: ENHRY and SYGVKD.

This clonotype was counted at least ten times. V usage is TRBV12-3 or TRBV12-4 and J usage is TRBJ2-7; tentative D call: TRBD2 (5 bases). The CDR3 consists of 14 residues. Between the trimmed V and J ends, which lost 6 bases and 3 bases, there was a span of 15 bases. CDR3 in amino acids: CASSPGSRGYEQYF. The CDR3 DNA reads TGTGCCAGCAGCCCTGGGAGCCGAGGCTACGAGCAGTACTTC.

The CDR3 DNA reads TGCAGCGTTGGGGGAGCTGCTGAAGCTTTCTTT. Amino acids: CSVGGAAEAFF. This chain joins TRBV29-1 and TRBJ1-1; D call uncertain. Between the trimmed V and J ends, which lost 4 bases and 6 bases, there was a span of 9 bases. CDR1 SQVTM and CDR2 ANQGSEA come from the germline V gene. There are 11 residues in the CDR3.

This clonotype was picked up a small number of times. DNA for the CDR3: TGTGCCACCAGTGATAGTAGACTCGTCCGGGAGACCCAGTACTTC. Translated: CATSDSRLVRETQYF. The rearrangement uses TRBV24-1 and TRBJ2-5; D not certain. V gave up 3 bases and J gave up 5 bases, with 15 bases separating them. In germline, CDR1 is KGHDR, CDR2 SFDVKD. This CDR3 comprises 15 residues.

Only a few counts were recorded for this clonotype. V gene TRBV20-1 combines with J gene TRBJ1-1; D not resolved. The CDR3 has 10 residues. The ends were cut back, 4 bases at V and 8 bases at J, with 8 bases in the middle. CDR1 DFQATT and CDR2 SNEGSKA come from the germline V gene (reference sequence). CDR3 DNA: TGCAGTGCTACCGACCCCGAAGCTTTCTTT. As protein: CSATDPEAFF.

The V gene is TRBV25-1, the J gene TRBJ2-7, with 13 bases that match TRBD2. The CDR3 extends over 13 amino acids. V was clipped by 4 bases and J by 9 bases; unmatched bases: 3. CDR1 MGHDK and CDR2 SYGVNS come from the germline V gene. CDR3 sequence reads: CASSGLAGGGQYF. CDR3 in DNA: TGTGCCAGCAGTGGACTAGCGGGAGGCGGGCAGTACTTC.